Below are 7 T cell receptor beta chains sequenced from a single sample in a study of blood T cell repertoires in COVID-19. Measured with immunoSEQ multiplex PCR; TCRdb has only the in-frame clones, and not every one. The sample yields roughly 200,000 clones, around 89% seen once. Sequenced sample: PBMCs or T cells enriched from blood (not recorded which). These receptor sequences come from a man aged 25-40 years who had recovered from COVID-19.

The rearrangement uses TRBV3-1 (or the pseudogene TRBV3-2) and TRBJ1-6; possible D gene TRBD1, 5 bases. Germline CDR1 reads LGHDT; CDR2 reads YNNKEL (reference sequence). The V end was cut by 0 bases, the J end by 2 bases, with 14 bases between. The CDR3 runs 18 residues. CDR3 loop: CASSQDLAGRPYNSPLHF. In DNA form, the CDR3 reads TGTGCCAGCAGCCAAGATCTCGCAGGGCGCCCCTATAATTCACCCCTCCACTTT.

This chain connects TRBV7-9 to TRBJ2-7; 8 bases fit TRBD2. The germline CDR1 and CDR2 sequences are SEHNR and FQNEAQ (reference sequence). V lost 1 base and J lost 0; bases outside the gene matches: 14. The CDR3 loop spans 19 amino acids. The chain's CDR3 is CASSLDTLGISGDSYEQYF. DNA of the CDR3: TGTGCCAGCAGCTTAGATACCCTTGGAATTAGCGGGGACTCCTACGAGCAGTACTTC.

This chain connects TRBV30 to TRBJ1-2; 8 bases map to TRBD1. The CDR3 totals 14 residues. In germline, CDR1 is GTSNPN, CDR2 SVGIG (reference sequence). Trimming cost V 1 base and J 4 bases; bases outside gene matches: 5. The CDR3 loop reads CAWSGPGGVYGYTF. DNA for the CDR3: TGTGCCTGGAGTGGCCCAGGGGGCGTCTATGGCTACACCTTC.

V gene TRBV7-8 combines with J gene TRBJ1-1; 8 bases fit TRBD1. V lost 6 bases, J lost 6 bases, and 3 bases stayed unmatched. Per the germline V gene, CDR1 is SGHVS and CDR2 is FQNEAQ. The CDR3 has 12 residues. The CDR3: CASSPQGAEAFF. Written as DNA, the CDR3 is TGTGCCAGCAGTCCACAGGGGGCTGAAGCTTTCTTT.

This sequence joins TRBV7-9 and TRBJ2-1; 7 bases agree with TRBD2. The germline V gene has CDR1 SEHNR and CDR2 FQNEAQ (reference sequence). Trimming at V came to 5 bases and at J to 4 bases, leaving 8 bases not matched to a gene. The CDR3 covers 15 residues. The CDR3 sequence is CASSQRLALYNEQFF. The CDR3 DNA follows: TGTGCCAGCAGCCAAAGACTAGCCTTGTACAATGAGCAGTTCTTC.

The chain links TRBV6-5 to TRBJ1-1, with 8 bases identical to TRBD1. The CDR3 spans 15 residues. Per the germline V gene, CDR1 is MNHEY and CDR2 is SVGAGI. V lost 6 bases and J lost 1; bases outside the gene matches: 7. Written as DNA, the CDR3 is TGTGCCAGCAGATCAGGGGGCCCACCGAACACTGAAGCTTTCTTT. Protein: CASRSGGPPNTEAFF.

The genes are TRBV5-1 and TRBJ1-3; unclear D gene. The CDR3 is made up of 16 amino acids. Between the trimmed V and J ends, which lost 0 bases and 0 bases, there was a span of 10 bases. Looked up from germline, CDR1 is SGHRS and CDR2 is YFSETQ. In nucleotides, the CDR3 is TGCGCCAGCAGCTTGGGGGCCCAGAGCTCTGGAAACACCATATATTTT. This translates into CASSLGAQSSGNTIYF.